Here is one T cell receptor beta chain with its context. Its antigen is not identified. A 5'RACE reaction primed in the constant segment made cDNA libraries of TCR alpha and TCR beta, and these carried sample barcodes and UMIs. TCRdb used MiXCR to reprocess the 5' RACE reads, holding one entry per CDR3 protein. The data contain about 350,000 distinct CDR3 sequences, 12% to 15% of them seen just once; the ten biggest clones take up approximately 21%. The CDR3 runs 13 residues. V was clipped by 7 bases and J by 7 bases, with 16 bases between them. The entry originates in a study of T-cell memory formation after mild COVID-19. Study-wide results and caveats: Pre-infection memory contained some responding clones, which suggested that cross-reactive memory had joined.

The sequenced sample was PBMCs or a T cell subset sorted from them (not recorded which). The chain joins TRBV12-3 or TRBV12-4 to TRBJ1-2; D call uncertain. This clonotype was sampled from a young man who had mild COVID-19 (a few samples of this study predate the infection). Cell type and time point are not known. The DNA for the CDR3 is TGTGCCAGCACCCCGGGGTGGACTATTGGCTACACCTTC. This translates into CASTPGWTIGYTF.